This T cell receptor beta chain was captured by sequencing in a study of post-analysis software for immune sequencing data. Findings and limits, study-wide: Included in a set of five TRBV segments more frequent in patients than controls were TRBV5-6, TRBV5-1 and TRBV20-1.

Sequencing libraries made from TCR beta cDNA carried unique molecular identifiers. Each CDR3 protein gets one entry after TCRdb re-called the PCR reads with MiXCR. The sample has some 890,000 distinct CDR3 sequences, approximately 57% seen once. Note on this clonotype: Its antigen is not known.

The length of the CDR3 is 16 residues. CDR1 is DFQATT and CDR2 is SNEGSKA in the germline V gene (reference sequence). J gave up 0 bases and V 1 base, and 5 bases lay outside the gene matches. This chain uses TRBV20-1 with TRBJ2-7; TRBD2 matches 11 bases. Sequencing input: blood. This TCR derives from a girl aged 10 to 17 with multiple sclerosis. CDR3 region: CSARGGTSGLSYEQYF. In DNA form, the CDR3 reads TGCAGTGCTAGAGGAGGGACTAGCGGACTCTCCTACGAGCAGTACTTC.